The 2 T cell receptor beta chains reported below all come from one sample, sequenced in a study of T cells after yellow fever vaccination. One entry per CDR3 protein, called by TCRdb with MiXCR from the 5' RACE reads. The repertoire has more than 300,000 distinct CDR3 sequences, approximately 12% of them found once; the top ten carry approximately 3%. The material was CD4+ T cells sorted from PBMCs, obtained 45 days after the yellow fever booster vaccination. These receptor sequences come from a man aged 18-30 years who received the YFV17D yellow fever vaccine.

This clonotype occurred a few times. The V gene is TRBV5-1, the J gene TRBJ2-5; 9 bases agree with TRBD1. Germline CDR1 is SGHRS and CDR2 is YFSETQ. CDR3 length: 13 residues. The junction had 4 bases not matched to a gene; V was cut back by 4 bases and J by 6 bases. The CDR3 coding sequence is TGCGCCAGCAGCCGGGACAGGGTGCAGACCCAGTACTTC. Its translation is CASSRDRVQTQYF.

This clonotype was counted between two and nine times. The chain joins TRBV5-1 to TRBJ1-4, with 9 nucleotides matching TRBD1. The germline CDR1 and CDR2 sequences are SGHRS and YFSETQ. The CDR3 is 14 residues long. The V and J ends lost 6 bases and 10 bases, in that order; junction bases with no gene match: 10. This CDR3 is CASMSQGASGKLFF. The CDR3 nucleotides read TGCGCCAGCATGTCACAGGGGGCGAGTGGAAAACTGTTTTTT.